The 15 T cell receptor beta chains presented below share a single source sample, sequenced in a study of response to subunit inactivated influenza vaccine. MiXCR, run by TCRdb on the RT-PCR reads, gives a single entry per CDR3 protein. The data show approximately 730,000 distinct CDR3 sequences, with approximately 13% seen just once and 5.5% to 8% held by the top ten. Specimen: PBMCs from blood, collected 14 days before vaccination. The receptors originated from a man aged 45 to 65 who received an inactivated influenza vaccine.

This chain links TRBV7-2 with TRBJ2-3; D is unclear. CDR1 and CDR2 (germline): SGHTA, FQGNSA. Trimming stripped 1 base from V and 1 base from J, with 9 bases between. CDR3 length equals 15 residues. CDR3 DNA: TGTGCCAGCAGCTTAGTTAGCAAAGGCACAGATACGCAGTATTTT. Amino acid sequence: CASSLVSKGTDTQYF.

This chain joins TRBV27 and TRBJ1-6, with D unresolved. The germline V gene has CDR1 MNHEY and CDR2 SMNVEV (reference sequence). The CDR3 contains 14 residues. The V gene lost 3 bases and the J gene lost 7 bases, with 10 bases spanning the gap. The CDR3 sequence is CASSLGLRNSPLHF. CDR3 bases: TGTGCCAGCAGTTTGGGCCTGAGGAATTCACCCCTCCACTTT.

V is TRBV28 and J is TRBJ2-1; 8 nucleotides align to TRBD2. V lost 6 bases and J lost 0; bases outside the gene matches: 7. Germline V gene lookup returns CDR1 MDHEN and CDR2 SYDVKM. The CDR3 runs 16 residues. The CDR3 region is CASRRTSGRSYNEQFF. The CDR3 DNA reads as TGTGCCAGCAGGAGAACTAGCGGACGCTCCTACAATGAGCAGTTCTTC.

This clonotype was recorded a few times. V and J are TRBV10-3 and TRBJ1-5; 8 bases align to TRBD1. In germline, CDR1 is ENHRY, CDR2 SYGVKD. The CDR3 loop spans 16 amino acids. With V trimmed by 3 bases and J by 3 bases, 7 bases remained unmatched. This CDR3 is CAISEQGVYNNQPQHF. CDR3 bases: TGTGCCATCAGTGAACAGGGGGTCTATAACAATCAGCCCCAGCATTTT.

The chain carries TRBV4-1 and TRBJ2-3; tentative D call: TRBD2 (7 bases). The CDR3 is 15 residues long. Trimming removed 1 base from V and 4 bases from J, with 12 bases in between. In germline, CDR1 is MGHRA, CDR2 YSYEKL. CDR3: CASSQVGGPADTQYF. The CDR3 DNA reads as TGCGCCAGCAGCCAAGTGGGGGGGCCTGCAGATACGCAGTATTTT.

This clonotype was counted only a few times. The chain couples TRBV4-2 to TRBJ2-3; TRBD2 is a possible D gene (6 bases). The CDR3 has 17 amino acids. The ends were cut back, 0 bases at V and 5 bases at J, with 18 bases in the middle. CDR1 and CDR2 from the germline V gene are LGHNA and YNFKEQ. The CDR3, as DNA: TGTGCCAGCAGCCAAGATGATCGGGGGACGCGAAGAGATACGCAGTATTTT. Protein sequence: CASSQDDRGTRRDTQYF.

A word on this clonotype: A much larger clone lies one base from this, so it may be a read error. This chain joins TRBV29-1 and TRBJ2-2; D not certain. With 2 bases removed from V and 2 bases from J, the gap between germline ends came to 6 bases. Germline V gene data show CDR1 as SQVTM and CDR2 as ANQGSEA. The length of the CDR3 is 13 residues. CDR3 bases: TGCAGCGTTGAATCGGGCAACACCGGGGAGCTGTTTTTT. Residues: CSVESGNTGELFF.

This clonotype was seen only a few times. The CDR3 sequence: CATSGTSGSFNEQFF. The CDR3 DNA is TGTGCCACCAGCGGGACTAGCGGGAGTTTCAATGAGCAGTTCTTC. The V and J genes are TRBV24-1 and TRBJ2-1; 14 nucleotides line up with TRBD2. This CDR3 has 15 residues. Unmatched junction bases numbered 4, after V lost 7 bases and J lost 6 bases. Germline CDR1 is KGHDR and CDR2 is SFDVKD.

This clonotype was observed at least ten times. The rearrangement uses TRBV30 and TRBJ2-7; D gene uncertain. The CDR3 sequence is 14 residues long. Germline CDR1 GTSNPN, CDR2 SVGIG (reference sequence). Deletions cut 2 bases from V and 2 bases from J, with 13 bases between. Here the CDR3 reads CAWSLDSRAYEQYF. DNA of the CDR3: TGTGCCTGGAGTTTGGATTCCAGAGCCTACGAGCAGTACTTC.

The chain links TRBV18 to TRBJ2-5, with D hard to call. The CDR3 contains 15 residues. Germline CDR1 and CDR2: KGHSH and LQKENI. V was pared by 3 bases and J by 0 bases, with 11 bases between. The CDR3 DNA reads as TGTGCCAGCTCACCCATGAATGGGGACCAAGAGACCCAGTACTTC. It translates to CASSPMNGDQETQYF. The full variable domain, in which reference TRBV18 and TRBJ2-5 provide the parts outside the CDR3, is NAGVMQNPRHLVRRRGQEARLRCSPMKGHSHVYWYRQLPEEGLKFMVYLQKENIIDESGMPKERFSAEFPKEGPSILRIQQVVRGDSAAYFCASSPMNGDQETQYFGPGTRLLVL.

V usage is TRBV12-3 or TRBV12-4 and J usage is TRBJ1-4, with 9 bases lining up with TRBD1. The CDR3 has 14 residues. Trimming took 6 bases from V and 7 from J; bases not matched to a gene: 6. The DNA for the CDR3 is TGTGCCAGCAGCACTGGACAGGGGTCTGAAAAACTGTTTTTT. It codes for CASSTGQGSEKLFF.

The chain recombines TRBV4-3 with TRBJ2-1, with 8 positions matching TRBD2. Germline CDR1 reads LGHNA; CDR2 reads YSLEER. The CDR3 totals 16 residues. V lost 3 bases and J lost 0; bases outside the gene matches: 4. For the CDR3, the DNA is TGCGCCAGCAGCCAGGGACTAGTTAGCTCCTACAATGAGCAGTTCTTC. Translated, it gives CASSQGLVSSYNEQFF.

There are a few counts of this clonotype. The rearrangement links TRBV24-1 to TRBJ2-5, with 7 bases aligning to TRBD1. This CDR3 region has 15 residues. CDR1 and CDR2 from the germline V gene are KGHDR and SFDVKD. Unmatched junction bases numbered 8, after V lost 5 bases and J lost 3 bases. The CDR3 loop is CATSGEDRAKETQYF. CDR3 in DNA: TGTGCCACCAGTGGAGAAGACAGGGCCAAAGAGACCCAGTACTTC.

This chain uses TRBV6-2 or TRBV6-3 with TRBJ1-6, with 7 bases aligning to TRBD1. V lost 6 bases to trimming and J lost 7 bases; unmatched junction nucleotides: 12. The germline V gene encodes CDR1 MNHEY and CDR2 SVGEGT. The CDR3 has 16 amino acids. Here the CDR3 DNA reads TGTGCCAGCAGAAACTACGGGGGACAGCTAAATTCACCCCTCCACTTT. Translated, it gives CASRNYGGQLNSPLHF.

In its sample, this clonotype was seen a few times. CDR3 nucleotide sequence: TGTGCCTGGAGTGTACAACGGTCCCGGGCCTACGAGCAGTACTTC. As protein: CAWSVQRSRAYEQYF. This chain connects TRBV30 to TRBJ2-7, with unresolved D. The CDR3 extends over 15 amino acids. The germline V gene has CDR1 GTSNPN and CDR2 SVGIG (reference sequence). V was cut by 0 bases and J by 2 bases, with 14 bases left in between.